This T cell receptor beta chain was found in a study of CD8+ T cells in alopecia areata. RNA extraction was followed by reverse transcription into cDNA, which acted as the sequencing template. TCRdb's copy holds only in-frame clones and misses some; the assay was immunoSEQ multiplex PCR. The sample has 180,000 or so clones; roughly 46% are singletons. CDR1 is WSHSY, CDR2 SAAADI, per germline. This CDR3 spans 11 amino acids. V was pared by 3 bases and J by 5 bases, with 4 bases between. Treatment defined: oral pan-JAK inhibitor, 5-10 mg twice daily. This chain links TRBV10-2 with TRBJ2-5; no clear D gene. This specimen consisted of CD8+ T cells sorted from blood, obtained between weeks 51 and 54, from a patient treated with tofacitinib. This receptor was identified in a human donor with alopecia areata. The CDR3 is CASSERETQYF. The CDR3 DNA reads as TGCGCCAGCAGTGAACGGGAGACCCAGTACTTC.